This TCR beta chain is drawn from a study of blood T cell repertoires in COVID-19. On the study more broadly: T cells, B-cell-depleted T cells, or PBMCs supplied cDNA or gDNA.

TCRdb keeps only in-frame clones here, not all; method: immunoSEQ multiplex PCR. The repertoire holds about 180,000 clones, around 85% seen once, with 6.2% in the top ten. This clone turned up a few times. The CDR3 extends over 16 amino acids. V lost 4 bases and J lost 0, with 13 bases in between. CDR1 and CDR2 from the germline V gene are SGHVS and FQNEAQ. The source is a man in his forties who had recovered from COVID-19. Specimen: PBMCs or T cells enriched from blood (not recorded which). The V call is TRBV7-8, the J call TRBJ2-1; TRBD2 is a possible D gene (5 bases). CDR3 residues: CASSSLGPDSYNEQFF. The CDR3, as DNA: TGTGCCAGCAGCTCACTAGGACCTGACTCCTACAATGAGCAGTTCTTC.